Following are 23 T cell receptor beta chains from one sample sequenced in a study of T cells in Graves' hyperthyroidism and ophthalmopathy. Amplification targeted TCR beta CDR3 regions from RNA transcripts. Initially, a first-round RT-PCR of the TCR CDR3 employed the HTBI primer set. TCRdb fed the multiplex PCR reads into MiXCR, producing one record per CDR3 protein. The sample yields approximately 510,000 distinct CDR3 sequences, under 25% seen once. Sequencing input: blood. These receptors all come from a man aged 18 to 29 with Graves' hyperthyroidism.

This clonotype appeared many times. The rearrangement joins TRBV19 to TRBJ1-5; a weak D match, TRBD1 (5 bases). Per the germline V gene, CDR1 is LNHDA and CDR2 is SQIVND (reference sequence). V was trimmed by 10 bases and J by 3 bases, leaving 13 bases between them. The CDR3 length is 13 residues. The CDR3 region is CATSRGANQPQHF. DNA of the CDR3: TGTGCCACATCTCGAGGGGCCAATCAGCCCCAGCATTTT.

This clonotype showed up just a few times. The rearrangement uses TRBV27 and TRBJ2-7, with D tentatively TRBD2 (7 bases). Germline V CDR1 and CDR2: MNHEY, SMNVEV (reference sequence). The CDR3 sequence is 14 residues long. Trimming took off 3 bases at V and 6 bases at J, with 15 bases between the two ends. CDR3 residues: CASSLWQGGGEQYF. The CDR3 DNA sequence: TGTGCCAGCAGTTTGTGGCAGGGAGGGGGCGAGCAGTACTTC.

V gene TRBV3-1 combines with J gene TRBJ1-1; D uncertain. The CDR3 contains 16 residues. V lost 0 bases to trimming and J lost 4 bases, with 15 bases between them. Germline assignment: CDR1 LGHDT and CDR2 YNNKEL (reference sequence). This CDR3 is CASSQDPVQTSTEAFF. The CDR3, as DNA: TGTGCCAGCAGCCAAGATCCGGTACAAACGAGCACTGAAGCTTTCTTT.

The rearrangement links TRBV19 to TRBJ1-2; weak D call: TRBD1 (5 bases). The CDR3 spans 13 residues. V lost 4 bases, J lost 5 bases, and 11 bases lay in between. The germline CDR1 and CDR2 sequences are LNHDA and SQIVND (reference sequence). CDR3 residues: CASSNRDLYGYTF. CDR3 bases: TGTGCCAGTAGTAACCGGGACCTTTATGGCTACACCTTC.

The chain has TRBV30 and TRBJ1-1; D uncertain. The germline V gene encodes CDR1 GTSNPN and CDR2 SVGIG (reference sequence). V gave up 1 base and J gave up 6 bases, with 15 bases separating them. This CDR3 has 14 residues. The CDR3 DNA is TGTGCCTGGAGTGGTCGGCGGACGGCTCCTGAAGCTTTCTTT. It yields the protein CAWSGRRTAPEAFF.

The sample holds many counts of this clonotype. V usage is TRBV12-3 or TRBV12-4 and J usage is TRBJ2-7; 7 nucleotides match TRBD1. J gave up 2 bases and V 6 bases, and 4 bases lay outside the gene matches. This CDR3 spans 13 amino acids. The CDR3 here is CASRLGTAYEQYF. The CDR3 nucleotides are TGTGCCAGCAGACTCGGGACAGCCTACGAGCAGTACTTC.

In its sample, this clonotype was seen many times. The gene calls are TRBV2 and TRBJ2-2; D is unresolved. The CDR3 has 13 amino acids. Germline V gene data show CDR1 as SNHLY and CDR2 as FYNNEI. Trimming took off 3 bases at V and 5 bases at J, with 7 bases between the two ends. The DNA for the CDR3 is TGTGCCAGCAGTGATGTACCTACCGGGGAGCTGTTTTTT. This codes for CASSDVPTGELFF.

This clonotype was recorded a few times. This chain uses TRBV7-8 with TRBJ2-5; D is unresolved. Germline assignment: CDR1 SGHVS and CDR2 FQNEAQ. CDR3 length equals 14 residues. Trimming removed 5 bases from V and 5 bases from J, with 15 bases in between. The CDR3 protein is CASSLSRLRETQYF. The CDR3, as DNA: TGTGCCAGCAGCCTAAGTCGGCTGCGGGAGACCCAGTACTTC. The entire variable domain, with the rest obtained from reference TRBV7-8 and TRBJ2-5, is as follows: GAGVSQSPRYKVAKRGQDVALRCDPISGHVSLFWYQQALGQGPEFLTYFQNEAQLDKSGLPSDRFFAERPEGSVSTLKIQRTQQEDSAVYLCASSLSRLRETQYFGPGTRLLVL.

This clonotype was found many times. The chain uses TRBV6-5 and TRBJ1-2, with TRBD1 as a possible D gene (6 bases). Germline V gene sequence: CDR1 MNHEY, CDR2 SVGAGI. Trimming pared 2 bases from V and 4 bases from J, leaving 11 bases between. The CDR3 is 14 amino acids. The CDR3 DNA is TGTGCCAGCAGTTACGGAACAGGGAGCTATGGCTACACCTTC. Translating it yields CASSYGTGSYGYTF.

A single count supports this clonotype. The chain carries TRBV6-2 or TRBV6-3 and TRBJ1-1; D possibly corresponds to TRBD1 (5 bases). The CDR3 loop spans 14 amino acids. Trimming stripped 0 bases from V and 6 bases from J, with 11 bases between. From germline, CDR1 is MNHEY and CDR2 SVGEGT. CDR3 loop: CASSYSTGVPEAFF. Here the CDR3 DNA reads TGTGCCAGCAGTTACTCGACGGGGGTTCCTGAAGCTTTCTTT.

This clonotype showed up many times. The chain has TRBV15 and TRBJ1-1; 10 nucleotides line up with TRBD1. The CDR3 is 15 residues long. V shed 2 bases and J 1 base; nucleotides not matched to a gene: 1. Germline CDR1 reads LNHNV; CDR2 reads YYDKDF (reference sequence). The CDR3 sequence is CATSRRTGGNTEAFF. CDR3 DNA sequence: TGTGCCACCAGCAGAAGGACAGGGGGGAACACTGAAGCTTTCTTT. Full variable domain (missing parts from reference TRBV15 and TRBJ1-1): DAMVIQNPRYQVTQFGKPVTLSCSQTLNHNVMYWYQQKSSQAPKLLFHYYDKDFNNEADTPDNFQSRRPNTSFCFLDIRSPGLGDTAMYLCATSRRTGGNTEAFFGQGTRLTVV.

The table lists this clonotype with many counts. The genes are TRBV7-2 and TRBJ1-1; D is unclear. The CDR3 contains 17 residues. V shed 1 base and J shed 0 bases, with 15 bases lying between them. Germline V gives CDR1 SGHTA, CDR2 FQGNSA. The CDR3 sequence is CASSLGLHRIMNTEAFF. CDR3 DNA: TGTGCCAGCAGCTTAGGGCTACACCGAATTATGAACACTGAAGCTTTCTTT.

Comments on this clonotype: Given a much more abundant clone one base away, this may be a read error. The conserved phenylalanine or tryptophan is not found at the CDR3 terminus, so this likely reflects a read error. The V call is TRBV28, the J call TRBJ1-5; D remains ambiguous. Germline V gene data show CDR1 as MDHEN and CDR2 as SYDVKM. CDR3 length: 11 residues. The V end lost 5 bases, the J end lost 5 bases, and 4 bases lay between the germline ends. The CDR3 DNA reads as TGTGCCAGCAGTGTCGATCAGCCCCAGCATGTT. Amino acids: CASSVDQPQHV.

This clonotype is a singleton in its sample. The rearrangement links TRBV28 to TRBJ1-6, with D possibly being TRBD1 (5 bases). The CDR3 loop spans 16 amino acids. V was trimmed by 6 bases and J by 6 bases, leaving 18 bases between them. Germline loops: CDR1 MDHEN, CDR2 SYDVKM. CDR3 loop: CASSRWEGRTNSPLHF. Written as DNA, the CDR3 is TGTGCCAGCAGCCGATGGGAGGGGCGGACTAATTCACCCCTCCACTTT.

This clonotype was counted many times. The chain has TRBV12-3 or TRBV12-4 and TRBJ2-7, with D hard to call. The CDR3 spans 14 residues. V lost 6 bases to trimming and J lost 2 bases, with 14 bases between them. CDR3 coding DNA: TGTGCCAGCAGCCTACTTGGTAGCCCCTACGAGCAGTACTTC. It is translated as CASSLLGSPYEQYF.

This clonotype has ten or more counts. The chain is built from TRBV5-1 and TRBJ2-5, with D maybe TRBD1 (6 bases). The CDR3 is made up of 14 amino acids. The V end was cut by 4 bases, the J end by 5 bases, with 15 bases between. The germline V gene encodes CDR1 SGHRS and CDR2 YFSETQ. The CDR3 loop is CASSLHRVGETQYF. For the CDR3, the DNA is TGCGCCAGCAGCCTTCACAGGGTAGGGGAGACCCAGTACTTC. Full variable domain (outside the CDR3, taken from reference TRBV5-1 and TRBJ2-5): KAGVTQTPRYLIKTRGQQVTLSCSPISGHRSVSWYQQTPGQGLQFLFEYFSETQRNKGNFPGRFSGRQFSNSRSEMNVSTLELGDSALYLCASSLHRVGETQYFGPGTRLLVL.

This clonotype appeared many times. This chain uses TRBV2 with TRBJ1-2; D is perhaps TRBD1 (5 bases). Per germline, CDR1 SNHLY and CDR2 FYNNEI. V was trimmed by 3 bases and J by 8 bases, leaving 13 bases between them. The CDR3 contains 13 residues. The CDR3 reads CASSDLPGNGYTF. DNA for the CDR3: TGTGCCAGCAGTGATCTTCCAGGGAACGGCTACACCTTC.

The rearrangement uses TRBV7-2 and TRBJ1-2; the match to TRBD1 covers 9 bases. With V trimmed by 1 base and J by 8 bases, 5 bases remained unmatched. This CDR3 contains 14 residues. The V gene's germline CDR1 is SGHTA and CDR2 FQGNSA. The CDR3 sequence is CASSLETGGAGYTF. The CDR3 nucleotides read TGTGCCAGCAGCTTAGAAACAGGGGGCGCGGGCTACACCTTC.

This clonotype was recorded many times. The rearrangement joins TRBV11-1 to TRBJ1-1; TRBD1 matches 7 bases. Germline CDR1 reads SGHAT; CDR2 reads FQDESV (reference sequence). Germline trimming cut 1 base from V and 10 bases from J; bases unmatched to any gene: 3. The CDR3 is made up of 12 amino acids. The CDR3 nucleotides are TGTGCCAGCAGCTTAGGACAGGGAGGAGCTTTCTTT. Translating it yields CASSLGQGGAFF. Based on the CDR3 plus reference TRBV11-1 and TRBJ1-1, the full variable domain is EAEVAQSPRYKITEKSQAVAFWCDPISGHATLYWYRQILGQGPELLVQFQDESVVDDSQLPKDRFSAERLKGVDSTLKIQPAELGDSAMYLCASSLGQGGAFFGQGTRLTVV.

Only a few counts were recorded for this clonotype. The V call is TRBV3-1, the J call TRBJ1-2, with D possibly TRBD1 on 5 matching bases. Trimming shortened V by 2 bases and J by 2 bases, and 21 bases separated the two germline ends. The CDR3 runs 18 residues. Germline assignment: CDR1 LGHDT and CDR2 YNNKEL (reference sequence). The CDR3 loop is CASSQRSRRGLGNYGYTF. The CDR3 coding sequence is TGTGCCAGCAGCCAAAGGTCTAGGCGGGGGTTGGGCAACTATGGCTACACCTTC.

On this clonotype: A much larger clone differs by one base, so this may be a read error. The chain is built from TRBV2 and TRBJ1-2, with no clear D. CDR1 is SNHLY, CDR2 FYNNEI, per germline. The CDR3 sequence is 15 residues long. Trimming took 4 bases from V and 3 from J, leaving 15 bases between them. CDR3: CASSGSPGPYYGYTF. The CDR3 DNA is TGTGCCAGCAGTGGGTCCCCCGGGCCCTACTATGGCTACACCTTC.

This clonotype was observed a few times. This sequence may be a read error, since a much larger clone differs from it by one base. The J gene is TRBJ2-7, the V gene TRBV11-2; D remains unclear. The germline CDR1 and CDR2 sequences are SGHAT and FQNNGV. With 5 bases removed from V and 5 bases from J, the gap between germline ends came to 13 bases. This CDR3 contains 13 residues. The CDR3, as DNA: TGTGCCAGCAGCCCAATCTTCCGAGACGAGCAGTACGTC. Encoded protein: CASSPIFRDEQYV.

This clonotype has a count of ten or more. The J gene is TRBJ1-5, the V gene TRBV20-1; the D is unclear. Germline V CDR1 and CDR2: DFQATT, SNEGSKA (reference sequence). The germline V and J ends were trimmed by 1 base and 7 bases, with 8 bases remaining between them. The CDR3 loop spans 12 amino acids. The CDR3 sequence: CSARVADQPQHF. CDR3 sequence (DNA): TGCAGTGCTAGAGTGGCGGACCAGCCCCAGCATTTT.